A selection of T cell receptor beta chains follows, all from one sample in a study of Ad26.COV2.S vaccination and SARS-CoV-2 variants. The protocol was immunoSEQ multiplex PCR, while the TCRdb copy is restricted to in-frame clones and leaves out a portion. Here the sample spans fewer than 400,000 clones, about 82% being singletons. Sequences were derived from peripheral blood, sampled in a trial of Ad26.COV2.S vaccine versus placebo. The source is a person between 18 and 65 years old who received the Ad26.COV2.S COVID-19 vaccine or a placebo. CDR3s include the opening cysteine and the closing phenylalanine or tryptophan. Where a row states a size, it is once, few, many or the class of an expanded clone; other rows omit it.

j_call clone_size v_call cdr3_length cdr3_aa
TRBJ1-3 - TRBV14 16 CASSPRLANSGNTIYF
TRBJ1-1 - TRBV7-9 14 CASSLDRVDTEAFF
TRBJ1-2 - TRBV5-1 14 CASSLANADYGYTF
TRBJ1-1 once TRBV28 13 CASTRAGNTEAFF
TRBJ2-7 few TRBV4-2 15 CASSHTSGGAYEQYF
TRBJ1-2 once TRBV6-6 13 CASSYSGQLGYTF
TRBJ1-6 - TRBV11-2 15 CASSLVVNYNSPLHF
TRBJ1-2 once TRBV6-5 11 CAGRDVVRYTF
TRBJ1-2 once TRBV6-1 14 CASSERFGDRGYTF
TRBJ2-2 - TRBV28 15 CASGGQGAPGGELFF
TRBJ2-3 - TRBV5-6 16 CASSPVGRGGGDTQYF
TRBJ2-5 - TRBV5-1 15 CASSLAGGPEETQYF
TRBJ1-3 - TRBV9 17 CASSVDGLLAGGNTIYF
TRBJ2-7 few TRBV18 13 CASSPEVGYEQYF
TRBJ1-6 once TRBV14 15 CARRDAQNYNSPLHF
TRBJ1-2 - TRBV18 12 CASSPEGDGYTF
TRBJ1-2 - TRBV28 13 CASRGTVAYGYTF
TRBJ2-5 - TRBV7-2 13 CASSLVSGETQYF
TRBJ2-7 few TRBV10-3 13 CASTTGQTYEQYF
TRBJ1-2 - TRBV5-1 14 CASSELSAGGGYTF
TRBJ2-3 once TRBV10-3 14 CAISHSGGGDTQYF
TRBJ1-4 - TRBV28 15 CASSPNFATNEKLFF
TRBJ1-4 - TRBV18 13 CASSPDSNEKLFF
TRBJ1-1 - TRBV29-1 11 CSASSAAEAFF
TRBJ1-1 - TRBV24-1 15 CATSQGSMGNTEAFF
TRBJ2-5 - TRBV24-1 18 CATSDFYLGTGDQETQYF
TRBJ1-5 - TRBV28 14 CASSFEQYNQPQHF
TRBJ2-2 few TRBV21-1 17 CASITGVRDRETGELFF
TRBJ2-1 - TRBV7-9 16 CASSSASMGQSNEQFF
TRBJ2-3 - TRBV9 15 CASSTGTQYTDTQYF
TRBJ2-7 - TRBV7-9 14 CASSSREIAGEQYF
TRBJ2-5 - TRBV7-8 14 CASSYRQVRETQYF
TRBJ2-3 - TRBV27 15 CASSLWSASTDTQYF
TRBJ1-6 - TRBV2 14 CASSQTGEKEPLHF
TRBJ1-2 - TRBV2 12 CASSGRGYGYTF
TRBJ1-6 - TRBV6-4 14 CASSEVRGNSPLHF
TRBJ1-1 - TRBV5-4 16 CASSSPPLGAGTEAFF
TRBJ2-1 once TRBV28 14 CASTRLAGGPEQFF
TRBJ2-1 - TRBV6-1 19 CASSGSGTGGLLGSNEQFF
TRBJ2-1 - TRBV5-6 16 CASSTGLAGANNEQFF
TRBJ2-5 - TRBV5-1 14 CASSPRTGRETQYF
TRBJ1-6 - TRBV5-1 16 CASSLLPGQNNSPLHF